The 15 T cell receptor beta chains in this list originate from one sample, sequenced in a study of blood T cells in healthy people across ages. Primers used in a second PCR of roughly 7 to 11 cycles were a sample-barcoded 5' primer and a J-beta primer mix. TCRdb re-derived calls from the 5' RACE reads in MiXCR, one entry per CDR3 protein. The sample lists approximately 1,700,000 distinct CDR3 sequences, about two fifths occurring once. Sequencing was carried out using blood. These TCRs come from a human donor in good health.

This clonotype appeared a few times. As DNA, the CDR3 is TGTGCCACCAGTGACCAAGAACTAGACGTCAACAATGAGCAGTTCTTC. Its protein product is CATSDQELDVNNEQFF. V gene TRBV24-1 combines with J gene TRBJ2-1; a possible D gene is TRBD2 (5 bases). The germline gives CDR1 KGHDR, CDR2 SFDVKD. Trimming removed 4 bases from V and 5 bases from J, with 17 bases in between. The CDR3 is made up of 16 amino acids.

The V gene is TRBV7-8, the J gene TRBJ1-2; TRBD1 might be the D (6 bases). Trimming removed 4 bases at V and 4 bases at J, with 16 bases between. The germline V gene has CDR1 SGHVS and CDR2 FQNEAQ. The length of the CDR3 is 15 residues. CDR3 nucleotides: TGTGCCAGCAGCTACACAGGGATCTCTATCTATGGCTACACCTTC. Encoded protein: CASSYTGISIYGYTF. Full variable domain (missing parts from reference TRBV7-8 and TRBJ1-2): GAGVSQSPRYKVAKRGQDVALRCDPISGHVSLFWYQQALGQGPEFLTYFQNEAQLDKSGLPSDRFFAERPEGSVSTLKIQRTQQEDSAVYLCASSYTGISIYGYTFGSGTRLTVV.

Worth noting for this clonotype: A read error is possible here, since a much larger clone lies one base away. Since the CDR3 does not end with the conserved phenylalanine or tryptophan, this likely comes from a read error. V gene TRBV29-1 combines with J gene TRBJ2-3; the D is unclear. Germline V gives CDR1 SQVTM, CDR2 ANQGSEA. CDR3 length equals 12 residues. Trimming stripped 7 bases from V and 5 bases from J, with 13 bases between. The CDR3 nucleotides are TGCAGCGGTAGACTTTTCAGAGATACGCAGTATGTT. This codes for CSGRLFRDTQYV.

This clonotype was detected only a few times. The V and J genes are TRBV4-1 and TRBJ2-1, with D perhaps TRBD1 (6 bases). In germline, CDR1 is MGHRA, CDR2 YSYEKL. The length of the CDR3 is 15 residues. V lost 7 bases and J lost 5, with 18 bases in between. Here the CDR3 reads CASTVLVGAHNEQFF. In DNA form, the CDR3 reads TGCGCCAGCACCGTCCTAGTGGGGGCCCACAATGAGCAGTTCTTC.

This clonotype was detected a few times. The chain has TRBV5-1 and TRBJ1-2, with 12 positions matching TRBD1. In germline, CDR1 is SGHRS, CDR2 YFSETQ. Germline trimming cut 2 bases from V and 4 bases from J; bases unmatched to any gene: 12. The length of the CDR3 is 18 residues. This CDR3 reads CASSFLGTGGSIGYGYTF. Here the CDR3 DNA reads TGCGCCAGCAGCTTTTTAGGGACAGGGGGCTCTATTGGCTATGGCTACACCTTC. Based on the CDR3 plus reference TRBV5-1 and TRBJ1-2, the full variable domain is KAGVTQTPRYLIKTRGQQVTLSCSPISGHRSVSWYQQTPGQGLQFLFEYFSETQRNKGNFPGRFSGRQFSNSRSEMNVSTLELGDSALYLCASSFLGTGGSIGYGYTFGSGTRLTVV.

The chain employs TRBV7-2 and TRBJ1-2; D remains ambiguous. Trimming shortened V by 8 bases and J by 2 bases, and 6 bases separated the two germline ends. CDR3 length: 11 amino acids. The germline V gene has CDR1 SGHTA and CDR2 FQGNSA. Here the CDR3 reads CASQNNYGYTF. Here the CDR3 DNA reads TGTGCCAGCCAAAACAACTATGGCTACACCTTC. Filled out from reference TRBV7-2 and TRBJ1-2, the complete variable domain reads GAGVSQSPSNKVTEKGKDVELRCDPISGHTALYWYRQSLGQGLEFLIYFQGNSAPDKSGLPSDRFSAERTGGSVSTLTIQRTQQEDSAVYLCASQNNYGYTFGSGTRLTVV.

As concerns this clonotype: The junction departs from the called germline gene at one end, perhaps through a read error. V usage is TRBV5-1 and J usage is TRBJ1-2; 8 nucleotides agree with TRBD1. The CDR3 is 16 residues long. The V gene's germline CDR1 is SGHRS and CDR2 YFSETQ. CDR3 nucleotides: TGCGCCAGCGGCTTGGGACGACAGGGGTCCATCTATGGCTACACCTTC. This encodes CASGLGRQGSIYGYTF.

This clonotype has a handful of counts. The chain links TRBV7-2 to TRBJ2-5; 8 bases match TRBD2. V was clipped by 0 bases and J by 4 bases; unmatched bases: 10. The CDR3 contains 17 residues. Germline V gene sequence: CDR1 SGHTA, CDR2 FQGNSA. CDR3 in amino acids: CASSLARGDARGETQYF. In DNA form, the CDR3 reads TGTGCCAGCAGCTTAGCGCGGGGGGACGCTCGGGGAGAGACCCAGTACTTC.

This clonotype was counted many times. This chain uses TRBV20-1 with TRBJ2-6, with D hard to call. Trimming took 3 bases from V and 2 from J, leaving 14 bases between them. The CDR3 spans 16 residues. Germline CDR1 is DFQATT and CDR2 is SNEGSKA (reference sequence). The CDR3 bases are TGCAGTGCTAGTCGGGCCTTTAGTCCTGGGGCCAACGTCCTGACTTTC. Its protein is CSASRAFSPGANVLTF.

This clonotype came up many times. V gene TRBV7-2 combines with J gene TRBJ2-7; D tentatively reads TRBD1 or TRBD2 (5 bases each). Between the trimmed V and J ends, which lost 1 base and 6 bases, there was a span of 10 bases. Germline assignment: CDR1 SGHTA and CDR2 FQGNSA. The CDR3 is made up of 13 amino acids. CDR3 in DNA: TGTGCCAGCAGCTTAGTATCAGGGAGCGAGCAGTACTTC. It yields the protein CASSLVSGSEQYF.

The chain combines TRBV4-1 with TRBJ2-5; 13 bases are shared with TRBD2. The J call is uncertain, as TRBJ2-7 better fits the DNA end. In germline, CDR1 is MGHRA, CDR2 YSYEKL. The CDR3 contains 15 residues. CDR3 nucleotide sequence: TGCGCCAGCAGCCAAGAGACTAGCGGGGGGTCCGAGCAGTACTTC. Protein product: CASSQETSGGSEQYF.

The genes are TRBV24-1 and TRBJ1-1; D ambiguous. The CDR3 spans 11 residues. With 10 bases removed from V and 2 bases from J, the gap between germline ends came to 7 bases. Germline assignment: CDR1 KGHDR and CDR2 SFDVKD. The CDR3 DNA reads as TGTGCCACTGGGCATAACACTGAAGCTTTCTTT. It specifies CATGHNTEAFF.

This sequence joins TRBV29-1 and TRBJ2-5; D tentatively reads TRBD1 or TRBD2 (6 bases each). Per germline, CDR1 SQVTM and CDR2 ANQGSEA. The CDR3 runs 12 residues. V was pared by 7 bases and J by 5 bases, with 14 bases between. The CDR3 protein is CSAKDGGETQYF. The CDR3 nucleotides read TGCAGCGCCAAGGACGGGGGCGAGACCCAGTACTTC.

The chain couples TRBV7-2 to TRBJ2-3; a possible D gene is TRBD2 (5 bases). V was cut by 5 bases and J by 3 bases, with 15 bases left in between. CDR3 length: 15 residues. CDR1 is SGHTA and CDR2 is FQGNSA in the germline V gene. For the CDR3, the DNA is TGTGCCAGCAGCCGGGCCCGGGGATTTACAGATACGCAGTATTTT. Translating it yields CASSRARGFTDTQYF.

The chain joins TRBV28 to TRBJ2-3; unclear D gene. The CDR3 has 15 residues. CDR1 is MDHEN and CDR2 is SYDVKM in the germline V gene. The V end lost 1 base, the J end lost 2 bases, and 10 bases lay between the germline ends. Written as DNA, the CDR3 is TGTGCCAGCAGTTTATCCGGGCCTCTCACAGATACGCAGTATTTT. It specifies CASSLSGPLTDTQYF.